A single T cell receptor (beta chain) is shown here with its context. These data come from a study of cytomegalovirus exposure and HLA in healthy donors. The PCR contained 60 Vbeta and 13 Jbeta primers. Clones were sequenced by immunoSEQ multiplex PCR, and TCRdb holds only the in-frame ones, with some missing. The sample holds some 100,000 clones; 76% are singletons and the top ten take over 3.5%. This cohort consisted of healthy bone marrow donors. Germline CDR1 reads SEHNR; CDR2 reads FQNEAQ (reference sequence). CDR3 length equals 12 residues. V was cut by 1 base and J by 7 bases, with 8 bases left in between.

The receptor was isolated from a woman aged 45-60 years in good health and CMV-seropositive. The source material was PBMCs. The rearrangement uses TRBV7-9 and TRBJ2-7; D is unresolved. Here the CDR3 DNA reads TGTGCCAGCAGCTTAGGAGATTGGGAGCAGTACTTC. Amino acid sequence: CASSLGDWEQYF.